The entry that follows covers one TCR beta chain sequence. The clone's antigen remains unknown. Base qualities are not recorded, but no much larger clone differs from it by a single base. V is cut by 2 bases and J by 2 bases, and the space between the germline ends is 10 bases. Its CDR3 holds 14 amino acids, cysteine through phenylalanine. Only CDR3 DNA remains: 42 bases, in frame from the first base. CDR1 and CDR2 are read off the germline V gene as SGHRS and YFSETQ. To sequence the TCRbeta CDR3 region, genomic DNA was isolated from the sorted cells. The immunoSEQ Assay was used to sequence the TCRbeta CDR3 regions. Not all clones reach the TCRdb copy of this immuneACCESS table, which keeps in-frame sequences only. Checked studies attribute under half of the gap to unresolved V genes and leave the rest unexplained. The sample yields about 37,000 clones; over 75% were counted once. 15% to 20% of the sample is held by the ten biggest clonotypes.

This entry belongs to a study of OX40 agonist ivuxolimab in advanced cancers. Regarding the complete study: Ivuxolimab was a fully human IgG2 agonistic monoclonal antibody targeting the costimulatory receptor OX40 (CD134). Intravenous ivuxolimab was administered to patients every 2 weeks at six dose levels: 0.01, 0.1, 0.3, 1.5, 3 and 10 mg/kg. Of the roughly 51 patients in dose escalation, about 19 had hepatocellular carcinoma, roughly 15 had melanoma, 9 had renal cell carcinoma and 9 had head and neck cancer. A male proportion of 82.7% and a mean age of approximately 62 years, ranging from 23 to 79, were recorded for the dose-escalation cohort. Patients were allowed to have had prior anti-PD-1, anti-PD-L1 or anti-CTLA-4 therapy, and 40% to 45% of the dose-escalation patients had previously received checkpoint inhibitors. Partial responses occurred in three dose-escalation patients, of whom one had hepatocellular carcinoma and two had cutaneous melanoma. Peripheral TCRbeta sequencing aimed to test whether ivuxolimab altered TCR sequence diversity and caused clonal T-cell expansion. The paper describes the monotherapy dose-escalation part (N of about 52 patients) of the phase I trial of ivuxolimab.

The trial excluded patients who had a history of autoimmune disease or who were on systemic immunosuppression. Peripheral blood for TCR sequencing was collected from all dose cohorts at baseline, on cycle 4 day 1, and on cycle 7 day 1. Samples came from an open-label, multicenter, first-in-human phase I dose-escalation trial of ivuxolimab. The trial enrolled adults with locally advanced or metastatic head and neck squamous cell, hepatocellular, melanoma or renal cell carcinoma. CD4+ and CD8+ T cells were sorted separately from peripheral blood before TCR sequencing. What the study reported, not specific to this receptor: At doses of 0.1 to 3.0 mg/kg, clonal expansion of both CD4+ and CD8+ T cells in blood was seen between baseline and week 6. Low levels of normalized T-cell clonal expansion were also seen in some nonresponding patients. In the 0.1-3.0 mg/kg groups, partial responders were among the patients with the lowest normalized peripheral clonal expansion, particularly in CD8+ T cells. The antigen specificity of the clonally expanded peripheral T cells was not determined. After ivuxolimab, more expanded clones were found on average in CD8+ T cells than in CD4+ T cells.

The chain is assembled from TRBV5-1 and TRBJ1-1, with no confident D gene call. Sequenced material: CD4+ or CD8+ T cells sorted from blood, taken in a trial of the OX40 agonist ivuxolimab. This TCR derives from an adult with an advanced solid tumor such as melanoma, head and neck, liver or kidney cancer. The DNA sequence is TGCGCCAGCAGCTTTACACATTCTAACACTGAAGCTTTCTTT. Its protein product is CASSFTHSNTEAFF.